This T cell receptor (beta chain) was captured by sequencing in a study of memory B cells and T cells in multiple sclerosis. Assay used: immunoSEQ multiplex PCR; TCRdb lists only in-frame clones, some missing. In the table there are about 32,000 clones, roughly 86% of which are singletons. Deletions cut 0 bases from V and 4 bases from J, with 7 bases between. The V gene's germline CDR1 is GTSNPN and CDR2 SVGIG (reference sequence). The CDR3 length is 13 residues. Of note for this clone: The antigen is undetermined.

After stimulus-free culture, autoproliferating CFSE-dim and non-proliferating CFSE-high T cells were sequenced separately. Replicate wells were pooled after 7 days of stimulus-free culture of some 55 million CFSE-labeled PBMCs. CFSE at roughly 0.5 uM labeled the PBMCs, which were then cultured unstimulated. Findings of the study overall: Clone-set sizes differed between compartments, so shared clonotype counts needed normalization.

The gene calls are TRBV30 and TRBJ2-1, with D possibly matching TRBD2 (6 bases). Sequencing input: PBMCs from blood kept in culture. The clonotype originates from a human donor with multiple sclerosis. The DNA of the CDR3 is TGTGCCTGGAGTGTACGGGAGTACAATGAGCAGTTCTTC. This translates into CAWSVREYNEQFF.